This TCR beta chain was captured in a study of T-cell memory formation after mild COVID-19. Notes on the study in general: CM and EM subsets held most contracting CD4+ clones; EMRA held CD8+ ones.

V gave up 4 bases and J gave up 9 bases; unmatched junction bases: 5. Germline CDR1 reads SQVTM; CDR2 reads ANQGSEA. This CDR3 is built from 12 residues. Using constant-segment primers, 5'RACE produced TCR alpha and TCR beta cDNA libraries carrying sample barcodes and UMIs. In TCRdb, the 5' RACE reads were re-called with MiXCR into one record per CDR3 protein. The data hold about 84,000 distinct CDR3 sequences, with 11% to 15% observed a single time. Comments on this clonotype: Antigen specificity is unknown.

This chain connects TRBV29-1 to TRBJ2-1; 8 bases are a match to TRBD1. The specimen sequenced was PBMCs or a T cell subset sorted from them (not recorded which). The sequence derives from an adult woman who had mild COVID-19 (a few samples of this study predate the infection). Cell type and time point are not known. CDR3 region: CSVGTGFTEQFF. CDR3 nucleotides: TGCAGCGTTGGGACAGGGTTCACTGAGCAGTTCTTC.